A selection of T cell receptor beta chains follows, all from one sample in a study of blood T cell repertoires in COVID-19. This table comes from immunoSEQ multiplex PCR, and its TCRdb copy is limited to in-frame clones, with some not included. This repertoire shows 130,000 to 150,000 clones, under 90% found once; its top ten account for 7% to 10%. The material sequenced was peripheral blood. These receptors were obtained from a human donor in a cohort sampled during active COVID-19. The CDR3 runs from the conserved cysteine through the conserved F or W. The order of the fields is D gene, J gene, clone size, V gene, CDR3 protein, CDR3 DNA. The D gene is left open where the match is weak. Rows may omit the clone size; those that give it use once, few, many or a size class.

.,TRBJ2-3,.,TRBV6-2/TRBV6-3,CASSYGHGTDTQYF,TGTGCCAGCAGTTACGGACACGGCACAGATACGCAGTATTTT
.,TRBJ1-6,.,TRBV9,CASSVGGGGDSPLHF,TGTGCCAGCAGCGTAGGGGGCGGGGGGGACTCACCCCTCCACTTT
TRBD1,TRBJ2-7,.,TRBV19,CASSNRQGGDEQYF,TGTGCCAGTAGTAACCGACAGGGTGGGGACGAGCAGTACTTC
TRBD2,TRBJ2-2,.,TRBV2,CASSVPRDYPPGELFF,TGTGCCAGCAGTGTCCCCCGGGACTATCCTCCCGGGGAGCTGTTTTTT
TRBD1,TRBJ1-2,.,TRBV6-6,CASSYSRQGNGYTF,TGTGCCAGCAGTTACTCCCGACAGGGGAATGGCTACACCTTC
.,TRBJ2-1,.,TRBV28,CASYVTGSNEQFF,TGTGCCAGCTATGTGACAGGCAGCAATGAGCAGTTCTTC
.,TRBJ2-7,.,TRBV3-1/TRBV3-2,CASSQLFYEQYF,TGTGCCAGCAGCCAACTATTCTACGAGCAGTACTTC
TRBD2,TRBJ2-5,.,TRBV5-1,CASSSTSEETQYF,TGCGCCAGCAGCTCCACTAGCGAAGAGACCCAGTACTTC
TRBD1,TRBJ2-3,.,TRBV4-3,CASSQDRDRGADTQYF,TGCGCCAGCAGCCAAGACCGGGACAGGGGGGCAGATACGCAGTATTTT
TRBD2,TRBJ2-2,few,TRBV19,CASSIALAGAGELFF,TGTGCCAGTAGTATAGCACTAGCGGGGGCCGGGGAGCTGTTTTTT
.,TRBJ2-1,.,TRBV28,CASSPPGQPGHEQFF,TGTGCCAGCAGTCCACCCGGACAGCCTGGGCATGAGCAGTTCTTC
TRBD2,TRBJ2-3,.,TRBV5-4,CASNTAGEVDTQYF,TGTGCCAGCAACACCGCGGGAGAGGTAGATACGCAGTATTTT
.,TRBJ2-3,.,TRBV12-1,CASSVPVTSGYTDTQYF,TGTGCCAGCAGCGTCCCCGTTACTAGCGGCTACACAGATACGCAGTATTTT
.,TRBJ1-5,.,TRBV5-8,CASSLNRAHQPQHF,TGTGCCAGCAGCTTAAACAGGGCTCATCAGCCCCAGCATTTT
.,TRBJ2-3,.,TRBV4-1,CASSQDRTAGDTQYF,TGCGCCAGCAGCCAAGATAGGACAGCCGGCGATACGCAGTATTTT
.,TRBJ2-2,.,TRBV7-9,CASSLISTGELFF,TGTGCCAGCAGCTTAATATCTACCGGGGAGCTGTTTTTT
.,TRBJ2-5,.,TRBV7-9,CASSFGGAQETQYF,TGTGCCAGCAGCTTTGGGGGGGCACAAGAGACCCAGTACTTC
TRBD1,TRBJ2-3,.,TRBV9,CASSVVHTGGANTQYF,TGTGCCAGCAGCGTAGTTCATACAGGGGGCGCGAATACGCAGTATTTT
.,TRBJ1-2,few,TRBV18,CASSGVPEKNGYTF,TGTGCCAGCTCCGGGGTACCAGAGAAAAATGGCTACACCTTC
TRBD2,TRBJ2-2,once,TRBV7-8,CASSPRVAGLDTGELFF,TGTGCCAGCAGCCCTCGGGTAGCGGGATTGGACACCGGGGAGCTGTTTTTT
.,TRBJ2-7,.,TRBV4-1,CASSQESSRVYEQYF,TGCGCCAGCAGCCAAGAGTCTAGCAGAGTCTACGAGCAGTACTTC
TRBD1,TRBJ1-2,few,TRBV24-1,CATSDHRGANYGYTF,TGTGCCACCAGTGACCACAGGGGAGCTAACTATGGCTACACCTTC
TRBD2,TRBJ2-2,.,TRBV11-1,CASSLATSGRITGELFF,TGTGCCAGCAGCTTAGCGACTAGCGGGAGGATCACCGGGGAGCTGTTTTTT
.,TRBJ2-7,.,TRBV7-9,CASRGLNSYEQYF,TGTGCCAGCAGGGGACTGAACTCCTACGAGCAGTACTTC
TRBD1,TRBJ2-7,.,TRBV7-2,CASSLVRDRAYEQYF,TGTGCCAGCAGCTTAGTGAGGGACAGGGCGTACGAGCAGTACTTC
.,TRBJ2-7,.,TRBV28,CASTDSYEQYF,TGTGCCAGCACAGACAGTTACGAGCAGTACTTC
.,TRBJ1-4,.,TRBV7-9,CASGRGGSEKLFF,TGTGCCAGCGGGAGGGGGGGCTCTGAAAAACTGTTTTTT
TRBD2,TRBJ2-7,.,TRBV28,CASSSRTSGTYEQYF,TGTGCCAGCAGTTCCCGGACTAGCGGGACCTACGAGCAGTACTTC
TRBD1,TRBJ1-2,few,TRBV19,CASCYRTGGVGYTF,TGTGCCAGTTGCTACCGGACAGGGGGAGTAGGCTACACCTTC
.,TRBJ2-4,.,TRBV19,CASSTRDSKRAKNIQYF,TGTGCCAGTAGTACCCGAGACAGTAAAAGAGCCAAAAACATTCAGTACTTC
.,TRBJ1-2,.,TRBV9,CASSAYGAGLANYGYTF,TGTGCCAGCAGCGCCTATGGGGCAGGTCTTGCTAACTATGGCTACACCTTC
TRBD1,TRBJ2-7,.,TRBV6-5,CASGYSGQGSEQYF,TGTGCCAGCGGCTACTCGGGACAGGGGTCCGAGCAGTACTTC
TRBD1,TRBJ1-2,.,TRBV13,CASSLDPGQNYGYTF,TGTGCCAGCAGCTTAGATCCGGGACAGAACTATGGCTACACCTTC
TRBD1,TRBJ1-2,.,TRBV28,CASSLGQGRPELRGYTF,TGTGCCAGCAGTTTGGGACAGGGACGGCCGGAGTTACGTGGCTACACCTTC
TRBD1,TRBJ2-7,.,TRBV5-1,CASSFGTEQTYEQYF,TGCGCCAGCAGCTTCGGGACAGAACAGACCTACGAGCAGTACTTC
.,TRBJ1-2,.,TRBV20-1,CSASLNTNYGYTF,TGCAGTGCTAGTTTAAACACTAACTATGGCTACACCTTC
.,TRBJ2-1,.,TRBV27,CASSLGRQNNEQFF,TGTGCCAGCAGTTTAGGGCGTCAGAACAATGAGCAGTTCTTC
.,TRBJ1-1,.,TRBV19,CASSIKEGTEAFF,TGTGCCAGTAGTATTAAGGAGGGCACTGAAGCTTTCTTT
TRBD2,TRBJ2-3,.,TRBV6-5,CASRDSGASTDTQYF,TGTGCCAGCAGAGATAGCGGGGCTAGCACAGATACGCAGTATTTT
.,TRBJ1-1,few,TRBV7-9,CASSLNGFSGTEAFF,TGTGCCAGCAGTCTTAACGGCTTCTCGGGCACTGAAGCTTTCTTT
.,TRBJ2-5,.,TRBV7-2,CASSLVGAGGETQYF,TGTGCCAGCAGCTTAGTTGGAGCGGGTGGGGAGACCCAGTACTTC
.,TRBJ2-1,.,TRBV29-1,CSVEAGAFRFF,TGCAGCGTTGAAGCAGGTGCATTTCGGTTCTTC
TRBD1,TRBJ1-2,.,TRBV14,CASSLGQGYGYTF,TGTGCCAGCAGCCTGGGACAGGGTTATGGCTACACCTTC
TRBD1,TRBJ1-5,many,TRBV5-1,CASSLHGTGNQPQHF,TGCGCCAGCAGCTTGCACGGGACAGGTAATCAGCCCCAGCATTTT
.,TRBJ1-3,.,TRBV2,CASTGISGNTIYF,TGTGCCAGTACGGGTATTTCTGGAAACACCATATATTTT
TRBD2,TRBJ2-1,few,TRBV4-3,CASSQGGLAATYNEQFF,TGCGCCAGCAGCCAAGGGGGACTAGCGGCTACCTACAATGAGCAGTTCTTC
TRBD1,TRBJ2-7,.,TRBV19,CASSITGQTHYEQYF,TGTGCCAGTAGTATAACGGGACAGACCCACTACGAGCAGTACTTC
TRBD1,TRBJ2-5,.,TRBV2,CASKIGTGGFAKETQYF,TGTGCCAGCAAGATCGGGACAGGGGGCTTTGCGAAAGAGACCCAGTACTTC
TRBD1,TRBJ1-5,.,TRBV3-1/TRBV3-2,CASSQGGGQEGVWGNQPQHF,TGTGCCAGCAGCCAAGGTGGGGGACAGGAAGGGGTTTGGGGCAATCAGCCCCAGCATTTT
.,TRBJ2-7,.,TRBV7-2,CASSLREKGLSYEQYF,TGTGCCAGCAGCTTAAGGGAGAAAGGGCTGTCCTACGAGCAGTACTTC
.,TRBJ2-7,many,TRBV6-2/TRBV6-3,CASSYASSYEQYF,TGTGCCAGCAGTTACGCTAGCTCCTACGAGCAGTACTTC
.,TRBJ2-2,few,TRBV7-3,CASSLLESYTGELFF,TGTGCCAGCAGCTTATTGGAGTCTTACACCGGGGAGCTGTTTTTT
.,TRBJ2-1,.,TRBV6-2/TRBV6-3,CASSFGLQFF,TGTGCCAGCAGTTTTGGGCTGCAGTTCTTC